Each of the 5 T cell receptor beta chains below was sequenced from the same sample in a study of response to subunit inactivated influenza vaccine (dated by TCRdb to 2016 to 2019). The method behind the library was RT-PCR. These reads were obtained on an Illumina HiSeq 2500. The raw public reads went through TCRdb reprocessing: fastp at Q25, MiXCR clone calling, in-frame beta chains kept. Each entry is one CDR3 protein sequence, shown with its most common DNA and genes. The sample contains about 830,000 distinct CDR3 sequences, 15% to 20% of them found a single time. The top ten constitute 9.5% to 13% of the sample. Sequences were derived from PBMCs from blood, sampled more than 4 days after vaccination. Receptors were obtained from a man aged 45 to 65 who received an inactivated influenza vaccine. Donor details come from another sample of the same person, matched by shared clones.

V and J are TRBV4-1 and TRBJ1-1; TRBD1 matches 7 bases. J lost 4 bases, V lost 0 bases, and 14 bases had no gene match. The CDR3 runs 18 residues. Germline CDR1 and CDR2: MGHRA and YSYEKL. The CDR3 DNA is TGCGCCAGCAGCCAAGATCGACAACAGAGACAGGGTTCCACTGAAGCTTTCTTT. Its protein product is CASSQDRQQRQGSTEAFF.

This clonotype was counted a few times. V and J are TRBV15 and TRBJ2-5; 10 bases are a match to TRBD2. With V trimmed by 1 base and J by 0 bases, 8 bases remained unmatched. CDR3 length: 18 residues. CDR1 and CDR2 (germline): LNHNV, YYDKDF (reference sequence). The CDR3 bases are TGTGCCACCAGCAGAGTAAGGGGAGCGGGGGGGTACCAAGAGACCCAGTACTTC. This sequence encodes CATSRVRGAGGYQETQYF.

This chain uses TRBV2 with TRBJ1-6, with 7 bases fitting TRBD1. This CDR3 comprises 15 residues. V shed 2 bases, J shed 5 bases, and the junction held 3 bases outside the gene matches. Germline assignment: CDR1 SNHLY and CDR2 FYNNEI. This CDR3 is CASSETGQHNSPLHF. The CDR3 bases are TGTGCCAGCAGTGAAACGGGACAGCATAATTCACCCCTCCACTTT.

This sequence joins TRBV28 and TRBJ2-2; possible D gene TRBD1, 5 bases. The length of the CDR3 is 14 residues. Looked up from germline, CDR1 is MDHEN and CDR2 is SYDVKM. V was shortened by 2 bases and J by 6 bases, with 10 bases between the two germline ends. CDR3 protein: CASSLPGFPGELFF. CDR3 DNA sequence: TGTGCCAGCAGTTTACCAGGGTTTCCCGGGGAGCTGTTTTTT. Full variable domain (rest looked up from reference TRBV28 and TRBJ2-2): DVKVTQSSRYLVKRTGEKVFLECVQDMDHENMFWYRQDPGLGLRLIYFSYDVKMKEKGDIPEGYSVSREKKERFSLILESASTNQTSMYLCASSLPGFPGELFFGEGSRLTVL.

A single count supports this clonotype. The V gene is TRBV7-9, the J gene TRBJ1-4; the D gene is possibly TRBD1 (5 bases). The germline CDR1 and CDR2 sequences are SEHNR and FQNEAQ (reference sequence). V dropped 6 bases and J dropped 13 bases, with 24 bases sitting between them. The CDR3 contains 15 residues. CDR3 sequence: CASSSPRDRDRGLFF. As DNA, the CDR3 is TGTGCCAGCAGTTCTCCCCGGGACCGAGATCGCGGACTGTTTTTT. Full variable domain (rest looked up from reference TRBV7-9 and TRBJ1-4): DTGVSQNPRHKITKRGQNVTFRCDPISEHNRLYWYRQTLGQGPEFLTYFQNEAQLEKSRLLSDRFSAERPKGSFSTLEIQRTEQGDSAMYLCASSSPRDRDRGLFFGSGTQLSVL.